This TCR beta chain was recorded in a study of T cell repertoires in cytomegalovirus infection (dated by TCRdb to about 2019). Turning to the overall study: The HLA type of each donor mattered for the analysis, because public TCR beta signatures pointed to carriage of CMV infection along with the matching HLA type.

General findings and caveats noted by the study authors: Cumulative frequency of public TCR beta family members discriminated carriers of CMV infection plus the relevant HLA type in this cohort and an independent 352-donor cohort. The ex vivo response was dominated by HLA-C-restricted CMV-specific TCR beta clonotypes, and the single most frequent clonotype in two of eight donors was supplied by these HLA-C-restricted clonotypes.

The listed sequencing device is Illumina HiSeq 1500. Starting from the raw public reads, TCRdb applied fastp trimming at Q25, assembled clones with MiXCR and retained in-frame beta chains. All rows with the same CDR3 protein become a single entry with the most common DNA and genes. This sample gives a few hundred thousand distinct CDR3 sequences in total; 15% to 20% of them show up just once. The top ten clonotypes cover around 47% of the sample. Sequences SGHVS (CDR1) and FNYEAQ (CDR2) are obtained from the germline V gene. The germline V and J ends show losses of 5 bases and 2 bases respectively, and no gene match explains 3 bases of the junction. Measured from the cysteine to the phenylalanine, the CDR3 is 13 residues long. Only CDR3 DNA remains: 39 bases, in frame from the first base. This clonotype was counted ten times or more. Its antigen remains unidentified. Nothing much larger sits one base from this clone, and base qualities are not available.

This TCR came from a human donor in good health (CMV status not recorded). Some clones in this sample may be carry-over from other donors' samples. Recombination connected TRBV7-6 to TRBJ2-7; the central 7 bases match TRBD2. Sample: CD8+ T cells from PBMCs. The CDR3 reads CASSPGGTYEQYF. The nucleotide sequence is given as TGTGCCAGCAGCCCGGGGGGAACCTACGAGCAGTACTTC.